This T cell receptor beta chain was identified in a study of T cell clonotyping in hematopoietic cell transplantation. Study in general: Pretransplant recipient samples were taken after cytoreduction.

Concerning this clone: Its antigen is still unknown.

Clones were read by immunoSEQ multiplex PCR, and TCRdb kept only the in-frame ones, dropping some. The top ten clones hold approximately 6.6% of a sample with roughly 30,000 clones, about 83% of them seen once. Trimming pared 4 bases from V and 8 bases from J, leaving 12 bases between. The CDR3 extends over 12 amino acids. The germline CDR1 and CDR2 sequences are SGHRS and YFSETQ. Study results and caveats: Higher Inverse Simpson Index values in graft donor and pretransplant recipient predicted broader posttransplant TCR diversity.

Time point reported: recipient sample about 28 days before transplant, after cytoreduction. The sequence was collected from a woman in her 30s with chronic myeloid leukemia. Some clones in this sample may be carry-over from other donors' samples. The gene calls are TRBV5-1 and TRBJ1-1; a possible D gene is TRBD1 (6 bases). This specimen was peripheral blood mononuclear cells, taken before stem cell transplant. CDR3 coding DNA: TGCGCCAGCAGCACGGAGGGGGGGGAAGCTTTCTTT. Encoded protein: CASSTEGGEAFF.